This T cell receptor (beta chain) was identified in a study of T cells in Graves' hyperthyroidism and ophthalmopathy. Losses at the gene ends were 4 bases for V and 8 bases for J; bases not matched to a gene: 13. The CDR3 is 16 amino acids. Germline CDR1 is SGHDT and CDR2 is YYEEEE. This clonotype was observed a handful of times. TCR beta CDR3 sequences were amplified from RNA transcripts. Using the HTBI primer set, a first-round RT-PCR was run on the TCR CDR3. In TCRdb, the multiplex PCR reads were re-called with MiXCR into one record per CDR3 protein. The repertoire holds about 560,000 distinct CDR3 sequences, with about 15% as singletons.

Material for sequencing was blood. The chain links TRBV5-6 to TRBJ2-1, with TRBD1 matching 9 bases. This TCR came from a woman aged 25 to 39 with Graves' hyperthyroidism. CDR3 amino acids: CASSGQTGGLIHEQFF. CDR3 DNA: TGTGCCAGCAGCGGCCAGACAGGGGGGCTCATCCATGAGCAGTTCTTC.